What follows are 22 T cell receptor beta chains derived from one specimen sequenced in a study of cytomegalovirus exposure and HLA in healthy donors. Primers for the PCR totalled 60 Vbeta and 13 Jbeta. The table came from immunoSEQ multiplex PCR; TCRdb's copy has only in-frame clones and leaves some out. The top ten hold about 1.8% of the sample, which has 150,000 to 200,000 clones, 65% to 85% seen once. Material: PBMCs. Receptors were obtained from a man younger than 35 in good health and CMV-seronegative.

Notes on this clone: The junction and the germline gene differ at one end; a read error may be behind it. The chain uses TRBV7-2 and TRBJ2-1; the match to TRBD2 covers 12 bases. The CDR3 length is 16 residues. Germline CDR1 and CDR2: SGHTA and FQGNSA. The CDR3 spells CASSLESTSGRHGSVF. The CDR3 DNA reads TGTGCCAGCAGCTTAGAATCGACTAGCGGGAGACACGGAAGCGTCTTC.

This clone showed up just a few times. The chain uses TRBV28 and TRBJ2-7; 7 positions agree with TRBD2. The trim removed 6 bases at V and 3 bases at J, leaving 2 bases unmatched. Germline V gene data show CDR1 as MDHEN and CDR2 as SYDVKM. The CDR3 length is 12 residues. CDR3 bases: TGTGCCAGCAGCGGGGGGTACTACGAGCAGTACTTC. It codes for CASSGGYYEQYF.

J is TRBJ2-7 and V is TRBV11-2; 7 bases line up with TRBD2. This CDR3 comprises 16 residues. Germline V gene data show CDR1 as SGHAT and CDR2 as FQNNGV. V was clipped by 2 bases and J by 0 bases; unmatched bases: 7. CDR3 loop: CASSLLGGVSSYEQYF. The CDR3, as DNA: TGTGCCAGCAGCTTATTGGGGGGGGTGAGCTCCTACGAGCAGTACTTC.

This clone was observed a handful of times. The chain joins TRBV28 to TRBJ2-5, with 11 bases that match TRBD2. CDR1 MDHEN and CDR2 SYDVKM come from the germline V gene. The CDR3 consists of 13 residues. V trimming: 8 bases; J trimming: 4 bases; junction bases outside the gene matches: 3. In DNA, the CDR3 is TGTGCCAGCCGGGGGACTAGCGGAGAGACCCAGTACTTC. It specifies CASRGTSGETQYF.

V is TRBV27 and J is TRBJ1-4; no firm D call. This CDR3 comprises 17 residues. The V and J ends lost 0 bases and 0 bases respectively, with 11 bases between them. Germline V gene data show CDR1 as MNHEY and CDR2 as SMNVEV (reference sequence). The CDR3 region is CASSLSVRHATNEKLFF. The DNA for the CDR3 is TGTGCCAGCAGTTTATCGGTCAGACATGCAACTAATGAAAAACTGTTTTTT. Looking up the rest from reference TRBV27 and TRBJ1-4 gives the full variable domain: EAQVTQNPRYLITVTGKKLTVTCSQNMNHEYMSWYRQDPGLGLRQIYYSMNVEVTDKGDVPEGYKVSRKEKRNFPLILESPSPNQTSLYFCASSLSVRHATNEKLFFGSGTQLSVL.

This clone has only one observation. The V and J genes are TRBV7-9 and TRBJ1-1, with 9 bases fitting TRBD1. The CDR3 loop spans 17 amino acids. Germline CDR1 is SEHNR and CDR2 is FQNEAQ (reference sequence). V dropped 5 bases and J dropped 5; count of bases not matched to a gene: 15. CDR3 protein: CASSDGVKRDRVTEAFF. CDR3 nucleotide sequence: TGTGCCAGCAGCGATGGGGTTAAAAGGGACAGGGTGACTGAAGCTTTCTTT.

The chain combines TRBV7-6 with TRBJ2-1; D not certain. Trimming removed 0 bases from V and 7 bases from J, with 7 bases in between. The CDR3 length is 13 residues. Germline CDR1 reads SGHVS; CDR2 reads FNYEAQ. The CDR3 loop reads CASSLARYNEQFF. In DNA, the CDR3 is TGTGCCAGCAGCTTAGCGCGATATAATGAGCAGTTCTTC.

The sample holds one count of this clone. The V gene is TRBV28, the J gene TRBJ2-1, with 10 bases identical to TRBD1. Unmatched junction bases numbered 8, after V lost 4 bases and J lost 8 bases. This CDR3 spans 15 amino acids. Germline lookup yields CDR1 MDHEN and CDR2 SYDVKM. In nucleotides, the CDR3 is TGTGCCAGCAGTTCCGGGACAGGGGTTTTCGATGAGCAGTTCTTC. Residues: CASSSGTGVFDEQFF.

The chain uses TRBV11-1 and TRBJ2-5; 9 nucleotides align to TRBD1. The CDR3 consists of 15 residues. The ends lost 1 base at V and 4 bases at J; junction bases unmatched: 4. Per the germline V gene, CDR1 is SGHAT and CDR2 is FQDESV (reference sequence). The CDR3 region has the DNA TGTGCCAGCAGCTTAGGGACAGGGGTAAGAGAGACCCAGTACTTC. Translating gives CASSLGTGVRETQYF.

The chain uses TRBV6-4 and TRBJ2-6; possible D gene TRBD1, 5 bases. Germline assignment: CDR1 MRHNA and CDR2 SNTAGT. CDR3 size: 14 residues. V was trimmed by 5 bases and J by 0 bases, leaving 5 bases between them. This CDR3 is CASSQGSGANVLTF. The CDR3 coding sequence is TGTGCCAGCAGTCAGGGCTCTGGGGCCAACGTCCTGACTTTC.

Turning to this clone: A junction boundary mismatches the germline segment, possibly from a read error. The gene calls are TRBV27 and TRBJ1-3; 8 bases are a match to TRBD1. This CDR3 has 16 amino acids. The germline V gene has CDR1 MNHEY and CDR2 SMNVEV (reference sequence). CDR3 loop: CAGSPRGPHSGNTIYF. DNA of the CDR3: TGTGCCGGCAGTCCCAGGGGGCCCCACTCTGGAAACACCATATATTTT.

This clone was detected a few times. This chain uses TRBV18 with TRBJ2-6; 8 nucleotides align to TRBD1. Germline V gene data show CDR1 as KGHSH and CDR2 as LQKENI. CDR3 length: 17 amino acids. V trimming: 5 bases; J trimming: 1 base; junction bases outside the gene matches: 7. CDR3 loop: CASSFSGGASGANVLTF. CDR3 DNA sequence: TGTGCCAGCTCATTCTCAGGGGGCGCTTCTGGGGCCAACGTCCTGACTTTC.

This CDR3 reads CASSFTGTGREQYF. Here the CDR3 DNA reads TGTGCCAGCAGTTTCACCGGGACTGGCCGCGAGCAGTACTTC. V is TRBV27 and J is TRBJ2-7; a possible D gene is TRBD2 (6 bases). This CDR3 has 14 amino acids. Trimming removed 3 bases from V and 6 bases from J, with 15 bases in between. CDR1 is MNHEY and CDR2 is SMNVEV in the germline V gene (reference sequence).

The V call is TRBV10-1, the J call TRBJ2-3, with no clear D. The germline V gene encodes CDR1 WNHNN and CDR2 SYGVQD (reference sequence). The CDR3 extends over 15 amino acids. Trimming left V 5 bases short and J 0 bases short, with 12 bases between. In DNA, the CDR3 is TGCGCCAGCAGTTTTTATCCTTCTAGCACAGATACGCAGTATTTT. It specifies CASSFYPSSTDTQYF.

J is TRBJ2-1 and V is TRBV30; 10 positions agree with TRBD2. The V gene end was trimmed by 3 bases and the J gene end by 3 bases; junction bases not matched to a gene: 14. CDR1 GTSNPN and CDR2 SVGIG come from the germline V gene (reference sequence). This CDR3 has 18 amino acids. CDR3: CAWSRSSTSGTGYNEQFF. In DNA form, the CDR3 reads TGTGCCTGGAGCCGAAGTAGTACTAGCGGGACCGGCTACAATGAGCAGTTCTTC.

Regarding this clone: This sample includes further DNA sequences coding for the same CDR3. The chain combines TRBV28 with TRBJ1-5; D ambiguous. This CDR3 comprises 14 residues. Trimming left V 7 bases short and J 2 bases short, with 12 bases between. Per the germline V gene, CDR1 is MDHEN and CDR2 is SYDVKM. This CDR3 reads CASIQQRGNQPQHF. The CDR3 region has the DNA TGTGCCAGCATTCAACAACGGGGCAATCAGCCCCAGCATTTT.

The genes are TRBV5-1 and TRBJ2-7; the match to TRBD2 covers 14 bases. The V and J ends lost 0 bases and 5 bases, in that order; junction bases with no gene match: 1. The CDR3 covers 15 residues. Germline CDR1 SGHRS, CDR2 YFSETQ. The CDR3 bases are TGCGCCAGCAGCTTGGGGGGACTAGCGGGGGACGAGCAGTACTTC. This codes for CASSLGGLAGDEQYF. Filled out from reference TRBV5-1 and TRBJ2-7, the complete variable domain reads KAGVTQTPRYLIKTRGQQVTLSCSPISGHRSVSWYQQTPGQGLQFLFEYFSETQRNKGNFPGRFSGRQFSNSRSEMNVSTLELGDSALYLCASSLGGLAGDEQYFGPGTRLTVT.

The V call is TRBV21-1, the J call TRBJ2-1; TRBD1 reflects the table's D call only, with no check against the DNA. TRBV21-1 constitutes a pseudogene. The CDR3 is 16 residues long. The CDR3 loop is CASSKGDNSSYNEQFF. The CDR3, as DNA: TGTGCCAGCAGCAAAGGGGACAATAGCTCCTACAATGAGCAGTTCTTC.

The rearrangement uses TRBV14 and TRBJ2-5, with D tentatively TRBD1 (6 bases). The tail of the sequence fits TRBJ2-7 better, so the J call may be wrong. Per germline, CDR1 SGHDN and CDR2 FVKESK. This CDR3 is 13 amino acids long. CDR3 loop: CASSQQAGAEQYF. The CDR3 DNA reads as TGTGCCAGCAGCCAACAAGCAGGGGCCGAGCAGTACTTC.

The chain has TRBV5-1 and TRBJ2-5; 7 bases are a match to TRBD1. Judging by the DNA end, TRBJ2-7 fits better; the J call may be wrong. Looked up from germline, CDR1 is SGHRS and CDR2 is YFSETQ. The CDR3 has 14 amino acids. The CDR3 protein is CASSLVPGGYEQYF. In DNA, the CDR3 is TGCGCCAGCAGCTTGGTTCCAGGGGGCTACGAGCAGTACTTC.

The chain has TRBV5-5 and TRBJ1-5; D might be TRBD1 (6 bases). Germline values: CDR1 SGHKS, CDR2 YYEKEE (reference sequence). CDR3 length equals 13 residues. V gave up 0 bases and J gave up 6 bases, with 7 bases separating them. Here the CDR3 DNA reads TGTGCCAGCAGCTTGGACAGGGTTCAGCCCCAGCATTTT. This encodes CASSLDRVQPQHF.

V and J are TRBV4-1 and TRBJ1-2, with D perhaps TRBD1 (6 bases). The CDR3 consists of 15 residues. Per the germline V gene, CDR1 is MGHRA and CDR2 is YSYEKL. Trimming took off 0 bases at V and 4 bases at J, with 12 bases between the two ends. CDR3 amino acids: CASSQDNRAFYGYTF. In nucleotides, the CDR3 is TGCGCCAGCAGCCAAGACAACAGGGCCTTCTATGGCTACACCTTC.